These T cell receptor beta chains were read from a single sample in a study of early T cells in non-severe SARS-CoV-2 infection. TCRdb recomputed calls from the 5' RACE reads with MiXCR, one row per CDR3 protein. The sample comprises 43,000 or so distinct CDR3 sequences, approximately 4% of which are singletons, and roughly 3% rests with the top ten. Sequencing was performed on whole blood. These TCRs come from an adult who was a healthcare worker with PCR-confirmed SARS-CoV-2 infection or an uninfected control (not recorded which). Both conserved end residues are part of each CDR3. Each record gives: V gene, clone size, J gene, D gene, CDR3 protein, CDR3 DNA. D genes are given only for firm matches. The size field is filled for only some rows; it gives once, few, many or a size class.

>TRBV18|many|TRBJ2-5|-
CASSPLAPGHGGETQYF
TGTGCCAGCTCACCATTGGCACCCGGCCACGGGGGAGAGACCCAGTACTTC
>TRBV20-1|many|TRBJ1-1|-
CRGTFGTSYEAFF
TGCAGGGGGACATTCGGGACATCCTATGAAGCTTTCTTT
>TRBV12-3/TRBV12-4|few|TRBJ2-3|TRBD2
CASSAGGGADTQYF
TGTGCCAGCAGTGCGGGAGGAGGGGCAGATACGCAGTATTTT
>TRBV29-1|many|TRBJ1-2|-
CSAHFHYGYTF
TGCAGCGCACACTTCCACTATGGCTACACCTTC
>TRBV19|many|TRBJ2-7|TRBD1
CASAKTGTGSYEQYF
TGTGCCAGCGCCAAAACGGGGACAGGCTCCTACGAGCAGTACTTC
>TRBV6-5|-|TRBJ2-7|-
CASSSRQVGSYEQYF
TGTGCCAGCAGTTCCCGACAGGTTGGCTCCTACGAGCAGTACTTC
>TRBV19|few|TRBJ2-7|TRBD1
CATLNRGRGYEQYF
TGTGCCACCTTAAATCGGGGCAGGGGGTACGAGCAGTACTTC
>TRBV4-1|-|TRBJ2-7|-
CASSQDPPSETHEQYF
TGCGCCAGCAGCCAAGATCCCCCGTCGGAGACCCACGAGCAGTACTTC
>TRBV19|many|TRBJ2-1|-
CASSIAPGLYGSEQFF
TGTGCCAGTAGTATAGCTCCGGGCCTCTACGGTAGCGAGCAGTTCTTC
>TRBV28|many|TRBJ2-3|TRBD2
CASRGTRITDTQYF
TGTGCCAGCAGGGGGACTAGGATCACAGATACGCAGTATTTT
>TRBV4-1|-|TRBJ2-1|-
CASSQDWAVGVNEQFF
TGCGCCAGCAGCCAAGATTGGGCTGTAGGAGTCAATGAGCAGTTCTTC
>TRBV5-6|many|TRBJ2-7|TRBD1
CASSRTGYYEQYF
TGTGCCAGCAGCAGGACAGGGTACTACGAGCAGTACTTC
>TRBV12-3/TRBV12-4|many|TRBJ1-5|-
CASRYSNQPQHF
TGTGCCAGCAGGTATAGCAATCAGCCCCAGCATTTT
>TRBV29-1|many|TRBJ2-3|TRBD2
CSVPTSGTDTQYF
TGCAGCGTGCCGACTAGCGGCACAGATACGCAGTATTTT
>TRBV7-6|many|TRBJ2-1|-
CASSPLSLALKNNEQFF
TGTGCCAGCAGCCCCCTTAGTCTGGCCTTGAAGAACAATGAGCAGTTCTTC
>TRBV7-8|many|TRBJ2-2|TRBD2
CASSLVAAGGPGELFF
TGTGCCAGCAGCTTAGTGGCAGCGGGGGGCCCCGGGGAGCTGTTTTTT
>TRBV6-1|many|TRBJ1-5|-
CASSEGGPNQPQHF
TGTGCCAGCAGTGAAGGGGGACCAAATCAGCCCCAGCATTTT
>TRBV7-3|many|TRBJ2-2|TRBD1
CASSFAPGTGGLGELFF
TGTGCCAGCAGTTTTGCCCCCGGGACAGGGGGCCTCGGGGAGCTGTTTTTT
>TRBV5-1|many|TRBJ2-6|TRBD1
CASTAGTARANVLTF
TGCGCCAGCACAGCCGGGACAGCTAGGGCCAACGTCCTGACTTTC
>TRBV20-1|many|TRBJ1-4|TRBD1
CNEGGQDREKLFF
TGCAATGAGGGGGGACAGGATAGGGAAAAACTGTTTTTT
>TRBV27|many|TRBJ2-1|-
CASKPSTGRKNEQFF
TGTGCCAGCAAGCCGTCAACGGGACGGAAGAATGAGCAGTTCTTC
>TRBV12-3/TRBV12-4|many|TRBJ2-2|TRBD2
CATRGGLHAGELFF
TGTGCCACCCGGGGGGGGCTCCACGCCGGGGAGCTGTTTTTT
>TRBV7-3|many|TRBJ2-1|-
CASSPGLLAYNEQFF
TGTGCCAGCAGCCCGGGCCTTCTAGCTTACAATGAGCAGTTCTTC
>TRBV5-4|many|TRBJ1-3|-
CASSRGGSNSGNTIYF
TGTGCCAGCAGCCGGGGAGGGAGTAACTCTGGAAACACCATATATTTT
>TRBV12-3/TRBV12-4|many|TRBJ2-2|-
CASSFSAGELFF
TGTGCCAGCAGTTTTAGTGCCGGGGAGCTGTTTTTT
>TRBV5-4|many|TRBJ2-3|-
CASEDPSSTDTQYF
TGTGCCAGCGAGGACCCATCTAGCACAGATACGCAGTATTTT
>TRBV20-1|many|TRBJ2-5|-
CSAPSGQYF
TGCAGTGCTCCTTCCGGCCAGTACTTC
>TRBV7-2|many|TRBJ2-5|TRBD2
CASSLIPGLAGQTQYF
TGTGCCAGCAGCTTAATCCCCGGACTAGCAGGACAGACCCAGTACTTC
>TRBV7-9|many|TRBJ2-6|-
CASISGAGANVLTF
TGTGCCAGCATATCGGGCGCAGGGGCCAACGTCCTGACTTTC
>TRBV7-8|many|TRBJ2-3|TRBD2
CASSHRSGLAGARGTDTQYF
TGTGCCAGCAGCCATAGGTCCGGACTAGCGGGAGCGCGGGGCACAGATACGCAGTATTTT
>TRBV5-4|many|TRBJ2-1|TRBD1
CASSDPRTGGVIRSSYNEQFF
TGTGCCAGCAGCGACCCCCGGACAGGGGGCGTGATAAGGAGCTCCTACAATGAGCAGTTCTTC
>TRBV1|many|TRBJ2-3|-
CTSSQENRTGGTDTQYF
TGCACCAGCAGCCAAGAGAACCGAACGGGGGGCACAGATACGCAGTATTTT
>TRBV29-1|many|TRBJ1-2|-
CSVVARTAGYGYTF
TGCAGCGTTGTTGCCAGGACAGCGGGCTATGGCTACACCTTC
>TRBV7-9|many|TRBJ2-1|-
CASGDGYGEQFF
TGTGCCAGCGGGGACGGATATGGTGAGCAGTTCTTC
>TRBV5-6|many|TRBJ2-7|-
CASSLAWTVKNRNSYEQYF
TGTGCCAGCAGCTTGGCCTGGACAGTAAAGAACCGTAACTCCTACGAGCAGTACTTC
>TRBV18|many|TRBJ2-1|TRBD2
CASSPEERGARSEQFF
TGTGCCAGCTCACCAGAGGAGCGGGGGGCCAGGAGTGAGCAGTTCTTC
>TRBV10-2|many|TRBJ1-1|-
CASREDRYTEAFF
TGCGCCAGCAGAGAAGACAGGTACACTGAAGCTTTCTTT
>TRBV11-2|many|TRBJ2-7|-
CASSIRDSGPHQYF
TGTGCCAGCAGCATCCGGGACTCCGGGCCCCACCAGTACTTC
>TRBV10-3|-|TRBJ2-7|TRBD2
CAISESGVAGTTSSYEQYF
TGTGCCATCAGTGAGTCGGGGGTAGCGGGAACTACGAGCTCCTACGAGCAGTACTTC
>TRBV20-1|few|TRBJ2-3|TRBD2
CSALRLADDTDTQYF
TGCAGTGCTCTTCGACTAGCGGACGACACAGATACGCAGTATTTT
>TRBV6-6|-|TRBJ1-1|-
CASSSRGNTEAFF
TGTGCCAGCAGTTCTCGCGGGAACACTGAAGCTTTCTTT
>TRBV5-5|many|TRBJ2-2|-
CASSLTAISNTGELFF
TGTGCCAGCAGCTTGACTGCGATCTCGAACACCGGGGAGCTGTTTTTT
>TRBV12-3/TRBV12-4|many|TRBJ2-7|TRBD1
CASSLGQANEQYF
TGTGCCAGCAGCCTGGGACAGGCCAACGAGCAGTACTTC
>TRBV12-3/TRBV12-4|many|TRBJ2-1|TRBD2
CASSPRGGHRNEQFF
TGTGCCAGCAGCCCTCGGGGGGGTCACCGCAATGAGCAGTTCTTC
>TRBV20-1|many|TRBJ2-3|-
CSARDPQGSTDTQYF
TGCAGTGCTAGAGATCCACAGGGAAGCACAGATACGCAGTATTTT
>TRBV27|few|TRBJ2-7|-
CASSPGPTGYEQYF
TGTGCCAGCAGTCCGGGGCCTACCGGCTACGAGCAGTACTTC
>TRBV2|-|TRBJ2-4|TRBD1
CATTGTGGNIQYF
TGTGCCACCACAGGGACAGGGGGAAACATTCAGTACTTC